Following are 12 T cell receptor beta chains from one sample sequenced in a study of blood T cell repertoires in COVID-19. Produced via immunoSEQ multiplex PCR; TCRdb's table is partial and in-frame only. The profile shows 55,000 to 85,000 clones, around 87% of them singletons. Input material: peripheral blood. The source is a woman between 18 and 29 years old with acute or convalescent COVID-19.

The chain combines TRBV5-1 with TRBJ1-1, with D perhaps TRBD1 (5 bases). In germline, CDR1 is SGHRS, CDR2 YFSETQ. Trimming shortened V by 0 bases and J by 1 base, and 10 bases separated the two germline ends. The CDR3 totals 15 residues. The CDR3 DNA reads TGCGCCAGCAGCTTGGGAACTACAGGGAACACTGAAGCTTTCTTT. This sequence encodes CASSLGTTGNTEAFF.

This chain joins TRBV3-1 (or the pseudogene TRBV3-2) and TRBJ1-4; tentative D call: TRBD1 (5 bases). The length of the CDR3 is 15 residues. CDR1 and CDR2 from the germline V gene are LGHDT and YNNKEL (reference sequence). The V gene lost 1 base and the J gene lost 0 bases, with 6 bases spanning the gap. In nucleotides, the CDR3 is TGTGCCAGCAGCCAAGGGACAACAACTAATGAAAAACTGTTTTTT. The encoded protein is CASSQGTTTNEKLFF.

The gene calls are TRBV14 and TRBJ1-3; D gene ambiguous. Deletions cut 1 base from V and 0 bases from J, with 10 bases between. This CDR3 is 16 amino acids long. Germline CDR1 SGHDN, CDR2 FVKESK. The CDR3 loop is CASSQVQTNSGNTIYF. Here the CDR3 DNA reads TGTGCCAGCAGCCAAGTACAGACGAACTCTGGAAACACCATATATTTT.

The chain couples TRBV28 to TRBJ2-7; possibly TRBD1 for D (6 bases). This CDR3 has 14 residues. Germline lookup yields CDR1 MDHEN and CDR2 SYDVKM. V lost 8 bases and J lost 3, with 17 bases in between. The CDR3 protein is CASRTPRGHYEQYF. In nucleotides, the CDR3 is TGTGCCAGCCGAACCCCCCGGGGACACTACGAGCAGTACTTC. Looking up the rest from reference TRBV28 and TRBJ2-7 gives the full variable domain: DVKVTQSSRYLVKRTGEKVFLECVQDMDHENMFWYRQDPGLGLRLIYFSYDVKMKEKGDIPEGYSVSREKKERFSLILESASTNQTSMYLCASRTPRGHYEQYFGPGTRLTVT.

The chain employs TRBV6-2 or TRBV6-3 and TRBJ2-7, with TRBD2 identical over 10 bases. With V trimmed by 5 bases and J by 9 bases, 7 bases remained unmatched. CDR1 is MNHEY, CDR2 SVGEGT, per germline. The CDR3 has 13 residues. The CDR3 protein is CASSPGLAVGQYF. DNA of the CDR3: TGTGCCAGCAGTCCAGGACTAGCGGTGGGGCAGTACTTC.

CDR3 coding DNA: TGCGCCAGCAGTGAGGACAGGGACACAGATACGCAGTATTTT. Residues: CASSEDRDTDTQYF. V and J are TRBV10-1 and TRBJ2-3; 7 positions match TRBD1. The CDR3 has 14 residues. Trimming took 2 bases from V and 2 from J; bases not matched to a gene: 1. CDR1 WNHNN and CDR2 SYGVQD come from the germline V gene (reference sequence).

Comment on this clone: Other DNA sequences in this sample translate to the same CDR3. The chain is built from TRBV4-2 and TRBJ2-5; 12 bases align to TRBD2. The CDR3 totals 16 residues. The V segment lost 4 bases and the J segment 1 base; nucleotides outside the gene matches: 4. CDR1 and CDR2 from the germline V gene are LGHNA and YNFKEQ. The CDR3 sequence is CASSRGTSGFQETQYF. The CDR3 coding sequence is TGTGCCAGCAGCCGTGGGACTAGCGGGTTCCAAGAGACCCAGTACTTC.

The chain has TRBV7-2 and TRBJ1-4, with D hard to call. Trimming took off 3 bases at V and 0 bases at J, with 8 bases between the two ends. The CDR3 is 15 residues long. Germline lookup yields CDR1 SGHTA and CDR2 FQGNSA. This CDR3 is CASSFMGTTNEKLFF. Here the CDR3 DNA reads TGTGCCAGCAGCTTTATGGGCACAACTAATGAAAAACTGTTTTTT. Full variable domain (outside the CDR3, taken from reference TRBV7-2 and TRBJ1-4): GAGVSQSPSNKVTEKGKDVELRCDPISGHTALYWYRQSLGQGLEFLIYFQGNSAPDKSGLPSDRFSAERTGGSVSTLTIQRTQQEDSAVYLCASSFMGTTNEKLFFGSGTQLSVL.

As to this clone: Other nucleotide sequences from this sample produce the same CDR3. The chain has TRBV10-3 and TRBJ1-2; 8 bases fit TRBD1. The CDR3 length is 14 residues. J lost 2 bases, V lost 2 bases, and 1 base had no gene match. The germline V gene has CDR1 ENHRY and CDR2 SYGVKD. CDR3 DNA: TGTGCCATCAGTGAGGACAGGGGAAACTATGGCTACACCTTC. Its protein is CAISEDRGNYGYTF.

This clone has only one observation. The chain links TRBV2 to TRBJ1-6, with D maybe TRBD1 (6 bases). Germline CDR1 reads SNHLY; CDR2 reads FYNNEI. Trimming shortened V by 1 base and J by 7 bases, and 8 bases separated the two germline ends. The CDR3 runs 14 residues. The CDR3 DNA reads TGTGCCAGCAGTGAAGGACAGGAGAATTCACCCCTCCACTTT. Protein sequence: CASSEGQENSPLHF.

V and J are TRBV6-2 or TRBV6-3 and TRBJ2-1, with D possibly being TRBD1 (5 bases). V shed 1 base and J shed 4 bases, with 11 bases lying between them. Germline V gives CDR1 MNHEY, CDR2 SVGEGT. The CDR3 totals 15 residues. CDR3 nucleotide sequence: TGTGCCAGCAGTTACTGGGGCGGAACGTACAATGAGCAGTTCTTC. This sequence encodes CASSYWGGTYNEQFF.

The table lists this clone with a count of one. As DNA, the CDR3 is TGTGCCAGCAGCGCGACTAGCGTATTTTCCAATGAGCAGTTCTTC. Translating it yields CASSATSVFSNEQFF. The chain carries TRBV5-4 and TRBJ2-1, with TRBD2 identical over 8 bases. The germline gives CDR1 SGHNT, CDR2 YYREEE (reference sequence). The CDR3 is 15 amino acids. V lost 4 bases, J lost 6 bases, and 9 bases stayed unmatched.